This entry lists 6 T cell receptor beta chains sequenced from one sample in a study of T cell responses to AZD1222 COVID-19 vaccine. Method: immunoSEQ multiplex PCR; TCRdb's copy keeps in-frame clones and lacks some. The profile covers about 130,000 clones, with about 91% appearing a single time and 1.5% to 2% taken by the ten largest. The sequenced sample was peripheral blood, obtained on day 0 of AZD1222 vaccination. The receptors shown here come from an adult in good health.

This clone has only a few counts. The genes are TRBV6-1 and TRBJ1-1, with D possibly matching TRBD1 (5 bases). Germline CDR1 reads MNHNS; CDR2 reads SASEGT. V was clipped by 2 bases and J by 3 bases, with 13 bases between them. This CDR3 is 15 amino acids long. CDR3 residues: CASSEPGERDTEAFF. In DNA form, the CDR3 reads TGTGCCAGCAGTGAACCGGGGGAACGGGACACTGAAGCTTTCTTT.

The chain recombines TRBV28 with TRBJ1-6; a weak D match, TRBD1 (6 bases). The CDR3 spans 15 residues. Deletions cut 6 bases from V and 7 bases from J, with 16 bases between. Germline CDR1 MDHEN, CDR2 SYDVKM. The CDR3: CASRTSGAGNSPLHF. The CDR3 DNA sequence: TGTGCCAGCAGGACGTCGGGGGCAGGGAATTCACCCCTCCACTTT.

The chain links TRBV4-1 to TRBJ1-6; D not resolved. The CDR3 runs 15 residues. The germline V gene has CDR1 MGHRA and CDR2 YSYEKL. V shed 0 bases and J shed 7 bases, with 10 bases lying between them. CDR3 DNA sequence: TGCGCCAGCAGCCAAGAGGGCGGGAACAATTCACCCCTCCACTTT. The encoded protein is CASSQEGGNNSPLHF.

The V call is TRBV10-3, the J call TRBJ2-7; maybe TRBD1 (5 bases). V was clipped by 2 bases and J by 1 base, with 9 bases between them. The length of the CDR3 is 14 residues. The germline V gene has CDR1 ENHRY and CDR2 SYGVKD. The chain's CDR3 is CAISELRQSYEQYF. Here the CDR3 DNA reads TGTGCCATCAGTGAGCTTCGACAGTCCTACGAGCAGTACTTC.

The V call is TRBV6-1, the J call TRBJ2-7; 10 positions match TRBD2. Germline V gene lookup returns CDR1 MNHNS and CDR2 SASEGT. The CDR3 totals 15 residues. V trimming: 0 bases; J trimming: 5 bases; junction bases outside the gene matches: 4. The CDR3 is CASSEATGTSDEQYF. For the CDR3, the DNA is TGTGCCAGCAGTGAAGCGACGGGGACTAGCGACGAGCAGTACTTC.

This clone was recorded only once. CDR3 DNA: TGTGCCAGCAGACCCCGGGGACAGTCCGAGCAGTACTTC. It encodes CASRPRGQSEQYF. V is TRBV2 and J is TRBJ2-7, with TRBD1 matching 7 bases. CDR1 and CDR2 from the germline V gene are SNHLY and FYNNEI. There are 13 residues in the CDR3. J gave up 6 bases and V 6 bases, and 8 bases lay outside the gene matches.